The 27 T cell receptor beta chains listed next were all sequenced from one sample in a study of T cells in Graves' hyperthyroidism and ophthalmopathy (dated by TCRdb to about 2019). The library was generated by multiplex PCR. Reads for this sample came from an Illumina HiSeq 2000. Amplification of TCR beta CDR3 regions was carried out from RNA transcripts. The first round of RT-PCR for the TCR CDR3 was performed with the HTBI primer set and the Qiagen OneStep RT-PCR kit. TCRdb passed the public sequencing reads through fastp at Q25 and MiXCR, retaining productive beta sequences. Merged by CDR3 protein, the rows form single entries marked with the most common genes and DNA. Recorded for this sample are hundreds of thousands of distinct CDR3 sequences; more than 20% of them occurred a single time. Under 35% of the sample rests with the top ten. Material for sequencing was blood. The receptors were gathered from a man younger than 40 with Graves' ophthalmopathy.

In its sample, this clonotype was seen many times. The J gene is TRBJ2-3, the V gene TRBV7-2; D call uncertain. The CDR3 sequence is 14 residues long. V was clipped by 3 bases and J by 6 bases, with 13 bases between them. Germline CDR1 is SGHTA and CDR2 is FQGNSA. CDR3 amino acids: CASSFSPQTDTQYF. CDR3 in DNA: TGTGCCAGCAGCTTCTCCCCCCAGACGGATACGCAGTATTTT.

This clonotype has just a few counts. This chain links TRBV13 with TRBJ2-5; D might be TRBD1 (5 bases). Germline V gene data show CDR1 as PRHDT and CDR2 as FYEKMQ (reference sequence). The germline V and J ends were trimmed by 0 bases and 10 bases, with 12 bases remaining between them. The CDR3 contains 13 residues. CDR3 DNA sequence: TGTGCCAGCAGCTTAGGCCAGGGCATGAGCCAGTACTTC. It codes for CASSLGQGMSQYF.

Ten or more counts support this clonotype. The chain is built from TRBV2 and TRBJ2-7; tentatively, D is TRBD1 or TRBD2 (7 bases each). CDR1 and CDR2 (germline): SNHLY, FYNNEI. V shed 10 bases and J shed 1 base, with 17 bases lying between them. The CDR3 length is 14 residues. The CDR3 DNA reads as TGTGCCACCACACGACAGGGACTATCCTACGAGCAGTACTTC. Translation gives CATTRQGLSYEQYF. Looking up the rest from reference TRBV2 and TRBJ2-7 gives the full variable domain: EPEVTQTPSHQVTQMGQEVILRCVPISNHLYFYWYRQILGQKVEFLVSFYNNEISEKSEIFDDQFSVERPDGSNFTLKIRSTKLEDSAMYFCATTRQGLSYEQYFGPGTRLTVT.

This clonotype turned up a few times. The V call is TRBV29-1, the J call TRBJ2-3; D unclear. CDR3 size: 13 residues. Looked up from germline, CDR1 is SQVTM and CDR2 is ANQGSEA. V was shortened by 7 bases and J by 2 bases, with 13 bases between the two germline ends. CDR3 sequence: CSGLADDTDTQYF. The CDR3 DNA reads TGCAGCGGCCTTGCAGATGACACAGATACGCAGTATTTT.

This clonotype was seen a single time. This chain connects TRBV25-1 to TRBJ2-5; TRBD1 agrees at 7 bases. This CDR3 is built from 15 residues. Per germline, CDR1 MGHDK and CDR2 SYGVNS. J was trimmed by 5 bases and V by 6 bases; bases with no gene match: 12. CDR3 residues: CASSTGTDLEETQYF. CDR3 coding DNA: TGTGCCAGCAGCACAGGGACAGACCTTGAGGAGACCCAGTACTTC.

Note on this clonotype: A read error may be the cause here, since a much bigger clone is one base away. The chain recombines TRBV11-2 with TRBJ2-7; perhaps D is TRBD1 or TRBD2 (5 bases each). CDR1 and CDR2 (germline): SGHAT, FQNNGV. The CDR3 totals 15 residues. The CDR3 DNA sequence: TGTGCCAGCAGCAGGGACCCTACCGGCTCCCACGAGCAGTACTTC. Its protein is CASSRDPTGSHEQYF.

This chain joins TRBV27 and TRBJ2-7; either TRBD1 or TRBD2 may supply D (5 bases each). The CDR3 sequence is 17 residues long. Germline lookup yields CDR1 MNHEY and CDR2 SMNVEV (reference sequence). V was cut by 4 bases and J by 5 bases, with 24 bases left in between. The CDR3 sequence: CASSSFSLGLGTNEQYF. The DNA of the CDR3 is TGTGCCAGCAGTTCGTTCTCCCTCGGACTCGGGACCAACGAGCAGTACTTC.

This clonotype was seen ten or more times. The chain links TRBV7-2 to TRBJ2-5; TRBD2 matches 7 bases. Germline loops: CDR1 SGHTA, CDR2 FQGNSA. The ends lost 2 bases at V and 5 bases at J; junction bases unmatched: 8. This CDR3 spans 15 amino acids. DNA for the CDR3: TGTGCCAGCAGCTTATGGGGCCGAGCGGGGGAGACCCAGTACTTC. Its protein is CASSLWGRAGETQYF.

This chain links TRBV28 with TRBJ2-3, with a tentative D call TRBD2 (5 bases). This CDR3 is built from 16 residues. V was clipped by 5 bases and J by 0 bases, with 15 bases between them. Germline V gives CDR1 MDHEN, CDR2 SYDVKM. CDR3 sequence reads: CASSPDYLPSTDTQYF. CDR3 DNA: TGTGCCAGCAGTCCCGACTACTTACCTAGCACAGATACGCAGTATTTT.

This clonotype was observed a few times. The V and J genes are TRBV4-1 and TRBJ2-3; D is uncertain. Per germline, CDR1 MGHRA and CDR2 YSYEKL. Trimming took off 1 base at V and 2 bases at J, with 7 bases between the two ends. The length of the CDR3 is 14 residues. CDR3 nucleotides: TGCGCCAGCAGCCAAGTACTAAACACAGATACGCAGTATTTT. Amino acids: CASSQVLNTDTQYF.

This clonotype has more than one count but fewer than ten. The gene calls are TRBV12-3 or TRBV12-4 and TRBJ2-4, with D hard to call. Trimming removed 8 bases at V and 0 bases at J, with 17 bases between. This CDR3 has 16 amino acids. This chain's CDR3 is CASRPSFGLAKNIQYF. The CDR3 DNA sequence: TGTGCCAGCCGCCCTTCTTTCGGTCTAGCCAAAAACATTCAGTACTTC.

This clonotype turned up a few times. The chain uses TRBV30 and TRBJ1-2; possibly TRBD1 for D (5 bases). V lost 2 bases, J lost 8 bases, and 15 bases lay in between. Germline V CDR1 and CDR2: GTSNPN, SVGIG (reference sequence). This CDR3 has 13 residues. CDR3 loop: CAWSWWGGVGYTF. CDR3 DNA sequence: TGTGCCTGGAGTTGGTGGGGGGGAGTCGGCTACACCTTC.

In this sample, this clonotype turned up many times. The chain recombines TRBV2 with TRBJ2-5; D gene ambiguous. The V gene lost 7 bases and the J gene lost 4 bases, with 7 bases spanning the gap. Germline V gives CDR1 SNHLY, CDR2 FYNNEI. This CDR3 is built from 11 residues. CDR3 loop: CASTDGETQYF. The CDR3 nucleotides are TGTGCCAGCACCGACGGAGAGACCCAGTACTTC.

This clonotype was recorded once. No conserved phenylalanine or tryptophan ends this CDR3, so it is likely a read error. This rearrangement joins TRBV19 to TRBJ1-3, with no clear D. V dropped 9 bases and J dropped 4 bases, with 13 bases sitting between them. Per the germline V gene, CDR1 is LNHDA and CDR2 is SQIVND (reference sequence). The CDR3 loop spans 13 amino acids. The DNA for the CDR3 is TGTGCCAGCGGCTCGTCCAGGGGAAACACCATATATCTT. Its protein product is CASGSSRGNTIYL.

This clonotype was detected a few times. This rearrangement joins TRBV28 to TRBJ2-7; D is ambiguous. The length of the CDR3 is 15 residues. CDR1 MDHEN and CDR2 SYDVKM come from the germline V gene. Deletions cut 5 bases from V and 1 base from J, with 15 bases between. CDR3 sequence reads: CASSPVTIGSYEQYF. For the CDR3, the DNA is TGTGCCAGCAGTCCAGTGACGATCGGGTCCTACGAGCAGTACTTC.

The gene calls are TRBV18 and TRBJ2-5; 9 nucleotides align to TRBD2. CDR1 is KGHSH, CDR2 LQKENI, per germline. The CDR3 totals 14 residues. V dropped 2 bases and J dropped 5; count of bases not matched to a gene: 3. CDR3 amino acids: CASSPAGLAETQYF. CDR3 bases: TGTGCCAGCTCACCAGCGGGACTAGCCGAGACCCAGTACTTC.

This clonotype occurred a few times. This chain uses TRBV28 with TRBJ1-4; a weak D match, TRBD1 (6 bases). Germline CDR1 and CDR2: MDHEN and SYDVKM. The CDR3 is 15 residues long. V dropped 6 bases and J dropped 8 bases, with 19 bases sitting between them. CDR3 sequence reads: CASRGRDMTSEKLFF. CDR3 DNA sequence: TGTGCCAGCAGGGGCAGGGACATGACGAGCGAAAAACTGTTTTTT.

This clonotype occurred a few times. The gene calls are TRBV15 and TRBJ1-2; possibly TRBD1 for D (5 bases). The CDR3 covers 13 residues. Germline V lookup: CDR1 LNHNV, CDR2 YYDKDF (reference sequence). V was shortened by 4 bases and J by 8 bases, with 14 bases between the two germline ends. CDR3 region: CATSTTGEWGYTF. In DNA, the CDR3 is TGTGCCACCAGCACCACAGGAGAATGGGGCTACACCTTC.

The rearrangement joins TRBV20-1 to TRBJ2-7, with 8 positions matching TRBD2. Germline trimming cut 3 bases from V and 6 bases from J; bases unmatched to any gene: 13. Germline CDR1 is DFQATT and CDR2 is SNEGSKA (reference sequence). CDR3 length: 15 residues. In nucleotides, the CDR3 is TGCAGTGCTAGTTACAGCGGGAGAGTCCGCGGCGAGCAGTACTTC. Translating it yields CSASYSGRVRGEQYF.

This clonotype was detected ten times or more. The rearrangement uses TRBV20-1 and TRBJ1-1; 7 nucleotides agree with TRBD1. Losses at the gene ends were 3 bases for V and 4 bases for J; bases not matched to a gene: 8. Germline loops: CDR1 DFQATT, CDR2 SNEGSKA (reference sequence). This CDR3 comprises 14 residues. CDR3 in amino acids: CSAREGAYITEAFF. CDR3 DNA: TGCAGTGCTAGGGAGGGGGCATATATCACTGAAGCTTTCTTT.

The CDR3 DNA sequence: TGCAGTGCTAGAGAGCCGGACGGTGGAAACACCATATATTTT. This sequence encodes CSAREPDGGNTIYF. V usage is TRBV20-1 and J usage is TRBJ1-3; D is ambiguous. V was clipped by 0 bases and J by 3 bases, with 9 bases between them. CDR3 length equals 14 residues. In germline, CDR1 is DFQATT, CDR2 SNEGSKA (reference sequence).

V is TRBV7-3 and J is TRBJ2-7; possible D gene TRBD1, 5 bases. V was trimmed by 2 bases and J by 6 bases, leaving 14 bases between them. Germline V gene sequence: CDR1 SGHTA, CDR2 FQGTGA. This CDR3 has 14 residues. The CDR3 coding sequence is TGTGCCAGCAGCTTATCTGCAGGGTCGGTCGAGCAGTACTTC. Residues: CASSLSAGSVEQYF.

This clonotype was recorded many times. The gene calls are TRBV12-3 or TRBV12-4 and TRBJ2-3; D is ambiguous. This CDR3 has 12 residues. The V and J ends lost 6 bases and 4 bases respectively, with 8 bases between them. The CDR3 DNA is TGTGCCAGCAGCTCGGCGGCAGATACGCAGTATTTT. Translated, it gives CASSSAADTQYF.

The chain links TRBV28 to TRBJ1-5; D remains ambiguous. The CDR3 sequence is 12 residues long. V gave up 5 bases and J gave up 8 bases, with 10 bases separating them. Germline-derived CDR1 and CDR2 are MDHEN and SYDVKM. The CDR3 loop is CASSILLKPQHF. For the CDR3, the DNA is TGTGCCAGCAGTATCCTCCTGAAGCCCCAGCATTTT.

V and J are TRBV5-1 and TRBJ2-1, with TRBD2 matching over 8 bases. V lost 0 bases, J lost 0 bases, and 5 bases stayed unmatched. CDR1 and CDR2 from the germline V gene are SGHRS and YFSETQ. The CDR3 is 17 residues long. CDR3 nucleotide sequence: TGCGCCAGCAGCTTGGGGTACCTAGCGGGCTCCTACAATGAGCAGTTCTTC. It encodes CASSLGYLAGSYNEQFF.

This clonotype showed up just a few times. The chain has TRBV7-9 and TRBJ2-2; TRBD1 matches at 9 bases. From germline, CDR1 is SEHNR and CDR2 FQNEAQ (reference sequence). The junction had 8 bases not matched to a gene; V was cut back by 4 bases and J by 5 bases. CDR3 length: 16 residues. The CDR3 is CASSSPDRGRTGELFF. The CDR3 DNA sequence: TGTGCCAGCAGCTCCCCGGACAGGGGACGGACCGGGGAGCTGTTTTTT.

This clonotype was recorded only once. The chain carries TRBV11-2 and TRBJ2-1; a weak D match, TRBD2 (5 bases). The CDR3 runs 13 residues. The germline V and J ends were trimmed by 2 bases and 10 bases, with 12 bases remaining between them. In germline, CDR1 is SGHAT, CDR2 FQNNGV. The CDR3 DNA reads as TGTGCCAGCAGCTTAAACGGGATTTGGGAGCAGTTCTTC. Amino acid sequence: CASSLNGIWEQFF.